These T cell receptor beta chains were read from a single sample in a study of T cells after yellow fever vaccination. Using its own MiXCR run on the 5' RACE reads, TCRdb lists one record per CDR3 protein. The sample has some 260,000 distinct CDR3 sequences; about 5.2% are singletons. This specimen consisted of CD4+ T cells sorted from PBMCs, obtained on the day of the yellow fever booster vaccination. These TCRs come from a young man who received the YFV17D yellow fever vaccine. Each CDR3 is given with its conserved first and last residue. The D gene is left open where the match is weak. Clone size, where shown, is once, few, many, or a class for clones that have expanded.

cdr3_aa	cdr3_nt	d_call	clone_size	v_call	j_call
CASIKTRQETQYF	TGTGCCAGCATTAAGACTAGACAAGAGACCCAGTACTTC	.	.	TRBV7-2	TRBJ2-5
CASSFADISSGANVLTF	TGTGCCAGCAGCTTCGCGGATATTAGCTCTGGGGCCAACGTCCTGACTTTC	.	few	TRBV7-8	TRBJ2-6
CATSDPGRRGDTQYF	TGTGCCACCAGTGACCCCGGACGGCGGGGAGATACGCAGTATTTT	.	.	TRBV24-1	TRBJ2-3
CASRLRLAGDQETQYF	TGTGCCAGCAGGCTGAGACTAGCGGGGGACCAAGAGACCCAGTACTTC	TRBD2	few	TRBV6-1	TRBJ2-5
CASSLDFRDRRRDTQYF	TGTGCCAGCAGCTTAGATTTCCGGGACCGACGTCGAGATACGCAGTATTTT	.	few	TRBV11-2	TRBJ2-3
CASSLGASLTEAFF	TGTGCCAGCAGCTTAGGGGCAAGCCTCACTGAAGCTTTCTTT	.	few	TRBV7-9	TRBJ1-1
CASSGQISAYEQYF	TGTGCCAGCAGTGGACAGATCTCGGCCTACGAGCAGTACTTC	.	few	TRBV2	TRBJ2-7
CATSREAGRYTGELFF	TGTGCCACCAGCAGAGAGGCGGGGCGCTACACCGGGGAGCTGTTTTTT	.	.	TRBV15	TRBJ2-2
CAISESTTSGSRTDTQYF	TGTGCCATCAGTGAGTCTACGACTAGCGGGAGTAGAACAGATACGCAGTATTTT	TRBD2	few	TRBV10-3	TRBJ2-3
CASSEVQSPSIYEQYF	TGTGCCAGCAGTGAGGTGCAGTCCCCTTCGATCTACGAGCAGTACTTC	.	.	TRBV6-1	TRBJ2-7
CASSQSQTAQYF	TGTGCCAGCAGCCAAAGCCAGACGGCCCAGTACTTC	.	.	TRBV3-1	TRBJ2-5
CASSFGRVQETQYF	TGTGCCAGCAGTTTCGGGAGAGTTCAAGAGACCCAGTACTTC	.	many	TRBV6-6	TRBJ2-5
CASSQDSRRGNTGELFF	TGCGCCAGCAGCCAAGACTCTCGGCGGGGTAACACCGGGGAGCTGTTTTTT	.	many	TRBV4-3	TRBJ2-2
CAIKQWRGSGTEAFF	TGTGCCATCAAACAGTGGAGAGGGTCGGGCACTGAAGCTTTCTTT	.	many	TRBV10-3	TRBJ1-1
CASSARRFNYGYTF	TGTGCCAGCAGTGCCCGACGGTTCAACTATGGCTACACCTTC	.	.	TRBV27	TRBJ1-2
CASSPSGDRRETQYF	TGTGCCAGCAGCCCCAGCGGGGACCGGCGGGAGACCCAGTACTTC	TRBD2	.	TRBV5-4	TRBJ2-5
CASSPSGDEQYF	TGTGCCAGCTCACCAAGCGGGGACGAGCAGTACTTC	TRBD2	many	TRBV18	TRBJ2-7
CAISGPLNTGELFF	TGTGCCATCAGTGGACCACTAAACACCGGGGAGCTGTTTTTT	.	many	TRBV10-3	TRBJ2-2
CASSLLTRSWADTQYF	TGTGCCAGCAGCTTATTGACTAGATCTTGGGCAGATACGCAGTATTTT	.	few	TRBV7-9	TRBJ2-3
CAISKMGTGENEQYF	TGTGCCATCAGTAAAATGGGGACAGGGGAGAACGAGCAGTACTTC	TRBD1	few	TRBV10-3	TRBJ2-7
CASRQTGYNSPLHF	TGTGCCAGCAGGCAGACAGGCTATAATTCACCCCTCCACTTT	.	many	TRBV6-6	TRBJ1-6
CASSAGQGASDTQYF	TGTGCCAGCAGCGCGGGCCAGGGGGCCTCAGATACGCAGTATTTT	TRBD1	.	TRBV7-9	TRBJ2-3
CASSVGTGADTQYF	TGTGCCAGCAGCGTAGGGACAGGGGCAGATACGCAGTATTTT	TRBD1	many	TRBV9	TRBJ2-3
CASSPRLGDPNYNSPLHF	TGTGCCAGCAGCCCCCGACTCGGGGATCCAAACTATAATTCACCCCTCCACTTT	.	few	TRBV11-2	TRBJ1-6
CASSPRESSSGANVLTF	TGCGCCAGCAGCCCCAGGGAGTCAAGCTCTGGGGCCAACGTCCTGACTTTC	.	few	TRBV4-3	TRBJ2-6